The following is a T cell receptor beta chain sequence with its context. The data were taken from a study of control samples from healthy donors and cancer patients. Assay used: immunoSEQ multiplex PCR; TCRdb lists only in-frame clones, some missing. The sample has some 12,000 clones; roughly 94% are singletons. V shed 2 bases, J shed 6 bases, and the junction held 5 bases outside the gene matches. The germline V gene has CDR1 SGHNT and CDR2 YYREEE (reference sequence). The CDR3 is made up of 14 amino acids. The chain combines TRBV5-4 with TRBJ1-1, with 9 bases lining up with TRBD1. What was sequenced was PBMCs. This clonotype originated in a man aged 70-80 years with head and neck cancer. CDR3 residues: CASSFRDREAEAFF. DNA of the CDR3: TGTGCCAGCAGCTTCCGGGACAGGGAGGCTGAAGCTTTCTTT.